These T cell receptor beta chains were read from a single sample in a study of Tregs in tolerant kidney transplant recipients. This table comes from immunoSEQ multiplex PCR, and its TCRdb copy is limited to in-frame clones, with some not included. Among roughly 45,000 clones listed, less than 95% were seen once. The sample comprised Tregs from blood. These receptors came from a human donor in good health. Each CDR3 is given without its conserved first and last residue. The order of the fields is J gene, V gene, clone size, CDR3 protein. Clone size is not always given. Where it is, it says once, few, many or a class for expanded clones.

TRBJ2-2	TRBV18	NA	ASSPLGSASGELF
TRBJ1-2	TRBV18	NA	ASSPGGINYGYT
TRBJ2-3	TRBV29-1	NA	SVDGGSPDTQY
TRBJ2-7	TRBV23-1	NA	AIPTGYEQY
TRBJ1-3	TRBV21-1	once	ASTKGLSGNTIY
TRBJ2-3	TRBV11-2	NA	ASSFRDSLYDTQY
TRBJ1-1	TRBV6-4	NA	ASSRGTAGNTEAF
TRBJ1-2	TRBV6-5	NA	ASSYRGGYGYT
TRBJ1-5	TRBV11-2	NA	ASSFDRGRSNQPQH
TRBJ1-2	TRBV27	NA	ASSSYRVGYGYT
TRBJ1-1	TRBV6-1	NA	ASSRTGAQYAEAF
TRBJ1-1	TRBV5-1	NA	ASSYRTGRLNTEAF
TRBJ2-2	TRBV5-1	once	ASSEETANTGELF
TRBJ2-1	TRBV7-9	NA	ASSPRQGYNEQF
TRBJ2-1	TRBV7-9	NA	ASSLVVVAAYNEQF
TRBJ2-6	TRBV5-6	NA	ASSRQGLSSGANVLT
TRBJ2-5	TRBV6-1	NA	ASSELRSPQETQY
TRBJ1-2	TRBV6-6	few	ASSSDILGFNGYT
TRBJ2-1	TRBV7-9	NA	ASSLAAYNEQF
TRBJ2-3	TRBV2	NA	ASSPLVNTDTQY
TRBJ2-1	TRBV5-1	NA	ASSGLALYNEQF
TRBJ2-2	TRBV19	NA	ASMERVGELF
TRBJ2-5	TRBV13	few	ASSFLYHQY
TRBJ2-3	TRBV7-9	NA	ASSLGRADTQY
TRBJ1-6	TRBV18	NA	ASSPPGGQGNSPLH
TRBJ2-3	TRBV5-1	NA	ASSLATLAGTSTDTQY